This T cell receptor (beta chain) was found in a study of multiple sclerosis patients with progressive multifocal leukoencephalopathy (dated by TCRdb to about 2019). Turning to the overall study: Controls were roughly 5 natalizumab-treated MS patients who did not develop PML, sampled longitudinally. Peripheral T and B cells were examined in MS patients who developed PML (4 under natalizumab, 1 after alemtuzumab) and in treated patients who did not develop PML. From before therapy, through 6 and 12 months, up to PML onset, two natalizumab-treated patients who later developed PML were tracked longitudinally. The goal of the study was to detect any JC virus-specific or public T-cell expansions that arose at the time of PML onset. Summary of the overall study and its limitations: No common TRBV or TRBJ gene usage or preferential TRBV-TRBJ pairings were detected when PML developed. Less diverse TRB repertoires in most PML patients were suggested by lower normalized Shannon entropy, whereas values near 1 were observed in the natalizumab-treated controls. Because of the small, descriptive cohort, whether findings reflect JC virus infection or general immunocompromise remained unclear. The analysis covered only peripheral blood, although cerebrospinal fluid or brain lymphocytes might be more informative for natalizumab-associated PML. TRB clones above 0.5% frequency appeared only in PML patients, but expanded clones at PML onset were already present before and during natalizumab therapy.

Using the immunoSEQ two-step multiplex PCR at survey-level depth, TRB CDR3 regions were amplified from genomic DNA. Synthetic inline TR CDR3 controls covering all V-J pairings were spiked into each PCR so that template counts could be estimated and amplification bias removed. Reads were processed so that amplification and sequencing bias were reduced, and quantification was performed against synthetic TR CDR3 analogs. As for how the authors treated the data: Raw data were processed in ImmunoSEQ Analyzer, with out-of-frame sequences and CDR3s containing stop codons removed, and genes were named according to IMGT nomenclature. Normalized Shannon entropy, defined as 1 minus Pielou's evenness, served as the summary measure of repertoire diversity. Two TRB sequences were counted as identical only if the two sequences had the same V gene, J gene and CDR3. Public PML clonotypes were defined as CDR3s shared by two or more PML-onset samples but absent from earlier samples, from controls, and from public databases. Skylign with the observed count method was used to analyze CDR3 amino acid composition at each position. Held by TCRdb, this immuneACCESS table contains in-frame sequences only and omits some clones. Under half of the omission traces to an unresolved V gene where checked; the cause of the rest is unknown. The V and J calls and clone size are taken from that table; D and trimming were inferred from the DNA. For this sample there are roughly 28,000 clones; around nine tenths appear just once. The ten largest clones represent 1.1% of the sample.

V loses 7 bases, J loses 6 bases, and the germline ends lie 13 bases apart. Spanning cysteine to phenylalanine, the CDR3 consists of 13 amino acids. Only the CDR3 part of the read is kept: 39 bases, read in frame from the first base. The germline V gene specifies MNHEY as CDR1 and SVGAGI as CDR2. Comment on this clone: The antigen it recognizes is unknown. Base qualities are not recorded, but no much larger clone differs from it by a single base.

The meaning of the sample's time point label: before natalizumab initiation. All listed patients had previously received interferon beta, and all PML patients were female. Before the first natalizumab infusion, T0 blood samples were collected. Ficoll-Hypaque density gradient centrifugation was used to isolate peripheral blood mononuclear cells. The chain links TRBV6-5 with TRBJ2-1, with the D gene not confidently named. The clonotype originates from a human donor with multiple sclerosis. Material for sequencing was PBMCs. The nucleotide sequence is TGTGCCAGCACCAGGCCAAGTGGCAATGAGCAGTTCTTC. Translated, this gives CASTRPSGNEQFF.